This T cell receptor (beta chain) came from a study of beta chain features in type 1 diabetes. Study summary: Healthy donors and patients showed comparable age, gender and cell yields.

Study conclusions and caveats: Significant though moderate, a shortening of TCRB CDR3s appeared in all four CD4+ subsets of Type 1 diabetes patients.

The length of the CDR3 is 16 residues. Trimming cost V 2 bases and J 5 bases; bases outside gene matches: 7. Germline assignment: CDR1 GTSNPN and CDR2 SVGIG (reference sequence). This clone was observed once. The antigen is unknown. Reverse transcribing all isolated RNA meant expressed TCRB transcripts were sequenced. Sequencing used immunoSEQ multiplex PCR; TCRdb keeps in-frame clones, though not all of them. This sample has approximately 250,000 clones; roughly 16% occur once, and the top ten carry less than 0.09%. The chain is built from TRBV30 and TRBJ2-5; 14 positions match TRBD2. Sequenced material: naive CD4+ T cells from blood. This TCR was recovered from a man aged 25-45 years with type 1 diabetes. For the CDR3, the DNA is TGTGCCTGGAGTCCCCCGGGACTAGCGGGAGTGGAGACCCAGTACTTC. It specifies CAWSPPGLAGVETQYF. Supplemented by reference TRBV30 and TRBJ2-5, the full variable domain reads SQTIHQWPATLVQPVGSPLSLECTVEGTSNPNLYWYRQAAGRGLQLLFYSVGIGQISSEVPQNLSASRPQDRQFILSSKKLLLSDSGFYLCAWSPPGLAGVETQYFGPGTRLLVL.